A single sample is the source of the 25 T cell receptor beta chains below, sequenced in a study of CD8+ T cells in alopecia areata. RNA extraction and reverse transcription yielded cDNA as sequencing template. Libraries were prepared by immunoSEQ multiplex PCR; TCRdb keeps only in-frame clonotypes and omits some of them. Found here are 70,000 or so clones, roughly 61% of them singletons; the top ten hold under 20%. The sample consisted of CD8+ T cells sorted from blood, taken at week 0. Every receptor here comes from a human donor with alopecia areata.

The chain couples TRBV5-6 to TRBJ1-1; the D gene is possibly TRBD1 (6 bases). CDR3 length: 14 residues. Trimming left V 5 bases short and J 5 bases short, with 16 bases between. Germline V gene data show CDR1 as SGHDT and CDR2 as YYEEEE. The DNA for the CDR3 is TGTGCCAGCAGGGGGGCGCAGGGCTATACTGAAGCTTTCTTT. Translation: CASRGAQGYTEAFF.

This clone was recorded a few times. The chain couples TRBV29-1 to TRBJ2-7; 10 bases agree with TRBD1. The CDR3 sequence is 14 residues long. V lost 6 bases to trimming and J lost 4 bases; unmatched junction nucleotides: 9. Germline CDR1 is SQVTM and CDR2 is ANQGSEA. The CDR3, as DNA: TGCAGCGTGGGAACCGGGACAGGGGTTTACGAGCAGTACTTC. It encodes CSVGTGTGVYEQYF.

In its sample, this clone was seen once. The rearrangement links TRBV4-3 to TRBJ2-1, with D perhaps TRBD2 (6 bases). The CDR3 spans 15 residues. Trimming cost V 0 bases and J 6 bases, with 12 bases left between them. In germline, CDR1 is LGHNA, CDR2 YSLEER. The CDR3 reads CASSQDRDLINEQFF. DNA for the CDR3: TGCGCCAGCAGCCAAGATCGGGACTTAATCAATGAGCAGTTCTTC.

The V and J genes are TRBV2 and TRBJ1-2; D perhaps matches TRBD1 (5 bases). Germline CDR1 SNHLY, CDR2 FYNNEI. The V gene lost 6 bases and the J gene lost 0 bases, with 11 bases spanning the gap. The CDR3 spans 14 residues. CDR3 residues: CASRGTSSNYGYTF. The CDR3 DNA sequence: TGTGCCAGCAGGGGGACGTCCTCTAACTATGGCTACACCTTC.

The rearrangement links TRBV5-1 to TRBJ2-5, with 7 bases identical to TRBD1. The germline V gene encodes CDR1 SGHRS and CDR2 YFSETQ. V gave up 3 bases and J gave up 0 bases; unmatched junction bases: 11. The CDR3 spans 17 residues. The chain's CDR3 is CASSSLPGQQYQETQYF. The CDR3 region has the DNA TGCGCCAGCAGCTCCCTTCCGGGACAGCAGTACCAAGAGACCCAGTACTTC. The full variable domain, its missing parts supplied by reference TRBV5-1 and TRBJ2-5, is KAGVTQTPRYLIKTRGQQVTLSCSPISGHRSVSWYQQTPGQGLQFLFEYFSETQRNKGNFPGRFSGRQFSNSRSEMNVSTLELGDSALYLCASSSLPGQQYQETQYFGPGTRLLVL.

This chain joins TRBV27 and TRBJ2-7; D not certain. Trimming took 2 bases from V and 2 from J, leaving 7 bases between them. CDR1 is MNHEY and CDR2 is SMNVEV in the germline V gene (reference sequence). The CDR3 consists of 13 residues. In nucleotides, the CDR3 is TGTGCCAGCAGTTTAGGTACAGCCTACGAGCAGTACTTC. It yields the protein CASSLGTAYEQYF.

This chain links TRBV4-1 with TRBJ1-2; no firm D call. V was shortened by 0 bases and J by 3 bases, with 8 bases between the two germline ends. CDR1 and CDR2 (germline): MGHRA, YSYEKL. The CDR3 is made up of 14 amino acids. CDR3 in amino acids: CASSQEIGYYGYTF. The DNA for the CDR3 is TGCGCCAGCAGCCAAGAGATCGGCTACTATGGCTACACCTTC.

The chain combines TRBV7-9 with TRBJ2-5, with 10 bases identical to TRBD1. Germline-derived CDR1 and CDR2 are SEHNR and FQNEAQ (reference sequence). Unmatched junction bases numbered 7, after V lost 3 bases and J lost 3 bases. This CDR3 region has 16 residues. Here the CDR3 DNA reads TGTGCCAGCAGCTTCCGACTCGGGACAGGGGAAGAGACCCAGTACTTC. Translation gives CASSFRLGTGEETQYF.

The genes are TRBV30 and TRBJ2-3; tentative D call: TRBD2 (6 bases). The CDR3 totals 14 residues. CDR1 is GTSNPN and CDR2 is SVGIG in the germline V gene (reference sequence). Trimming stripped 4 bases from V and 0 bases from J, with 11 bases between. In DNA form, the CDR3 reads TGTGCCTGGATAGCGGATATTAGCACAGATACGCAGTATTTT. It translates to CAWIADISTDTQYF.

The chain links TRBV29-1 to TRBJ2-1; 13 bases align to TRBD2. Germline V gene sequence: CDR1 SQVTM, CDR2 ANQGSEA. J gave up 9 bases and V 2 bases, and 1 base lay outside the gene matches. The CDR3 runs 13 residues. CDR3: CSVERTSGGEQFF. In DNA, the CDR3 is TGCAGCGTTGAAAGGACTAGCGGGGGTGAGCAGTTCTTC.

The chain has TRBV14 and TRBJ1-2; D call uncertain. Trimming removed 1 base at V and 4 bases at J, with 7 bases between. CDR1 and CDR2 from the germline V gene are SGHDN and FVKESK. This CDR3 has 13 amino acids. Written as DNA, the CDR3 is TGTGCCAGCAGCCAAGCAGGTTTCTATGGCTACACCTTC. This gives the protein CASSQAGFYGYTF.

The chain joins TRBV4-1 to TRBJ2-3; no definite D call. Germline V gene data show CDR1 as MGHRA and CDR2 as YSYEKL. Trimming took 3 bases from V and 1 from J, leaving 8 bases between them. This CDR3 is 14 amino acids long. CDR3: CASSHRFGTDTQYF. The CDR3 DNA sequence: TGCGCCAGCAGCCATCGGTTTGGCACAGATACGCAGTATTTT.

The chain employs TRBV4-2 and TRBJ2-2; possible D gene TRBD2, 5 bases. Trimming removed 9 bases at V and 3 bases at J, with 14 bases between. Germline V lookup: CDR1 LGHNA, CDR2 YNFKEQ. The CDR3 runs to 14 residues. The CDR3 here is CASTTRTDTGELFF. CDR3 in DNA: TGTGCCAGTACCACTAGGACGGACACCGGGGAGCTGTTTTTT.

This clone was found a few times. The CDR3, as DNA: TGTGCCAGCAGTTTCTCCGGGTCGGCGTCCTACGAGCAGTACTTC. The encoded protein is CASSFSGSASYEQYF. This rearrangement joins TRBV28 to TRBJ2-7; D is unresolved. The V end lost 3 bases, the J end lost 1 base, and 13 bases lay between the germline ends. This CDR3 has 15 residues. Germline V lookup: CDR1 MDHEN, CDR2 SYDVKM. The whole variable domain, remainder taken from reference TRBV28 and TRBJ2-7, is DVKVTQSSRYLVKRTGEKVFLECVQDMDHENMFWYRQDPGLGLRLIYFSYDVKMKEKGDIPEGYSVSREKKERFSLILESASTNQTSMYLCASSFSGSASYEQYFGPGTRLTVT.

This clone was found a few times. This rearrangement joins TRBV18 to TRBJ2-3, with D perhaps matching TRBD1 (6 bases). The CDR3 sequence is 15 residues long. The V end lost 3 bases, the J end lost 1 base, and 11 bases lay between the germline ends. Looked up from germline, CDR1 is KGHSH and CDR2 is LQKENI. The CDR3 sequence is CASSPPSGGTDTQYF. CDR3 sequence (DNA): TGTGCCAGCTCACCTCCTTCAGGGGGCACAGATACGCAGTATTTT.

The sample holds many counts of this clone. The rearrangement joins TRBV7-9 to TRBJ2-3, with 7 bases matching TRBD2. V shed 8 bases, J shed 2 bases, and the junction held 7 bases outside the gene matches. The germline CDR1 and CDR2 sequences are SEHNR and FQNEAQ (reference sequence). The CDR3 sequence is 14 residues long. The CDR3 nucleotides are TGTGCCAGCTCCACCGGGGGGACCACAGATACGCAGTATTTT. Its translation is CASSTGGTTDTQYF.

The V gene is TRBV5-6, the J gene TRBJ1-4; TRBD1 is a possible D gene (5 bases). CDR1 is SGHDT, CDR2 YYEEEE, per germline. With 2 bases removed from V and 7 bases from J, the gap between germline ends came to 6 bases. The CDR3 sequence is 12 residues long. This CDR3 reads CASSFGGEKLFF. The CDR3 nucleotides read TGTGCCAGCAGCTTCGGGGGTGAAAAACTGTTTTTT. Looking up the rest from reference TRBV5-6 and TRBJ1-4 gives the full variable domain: DAGVTQSPTHLIKTRGQQVTLRCSPKSGHDTVSWYQQALGQGPQFIFQYYEEEERQRGNFPDRFSGHQFPNYSSELNVNALLLGDSALYLCASSFGGEKLFFGSGTQLSVL.

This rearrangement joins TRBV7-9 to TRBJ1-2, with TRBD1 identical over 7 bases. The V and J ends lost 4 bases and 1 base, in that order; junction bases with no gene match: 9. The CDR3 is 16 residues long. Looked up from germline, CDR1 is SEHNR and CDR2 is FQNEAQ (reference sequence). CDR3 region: CASSSSWDRINYGYTF. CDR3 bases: TGTGCCAGCAGCTCATCCTGGGACAGAATTAACTATGGCTACACCTTC.

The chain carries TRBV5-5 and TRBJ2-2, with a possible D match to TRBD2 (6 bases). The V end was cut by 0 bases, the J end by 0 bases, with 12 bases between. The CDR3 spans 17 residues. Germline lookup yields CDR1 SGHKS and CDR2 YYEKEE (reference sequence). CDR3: CASSLAGGVANTGELFF. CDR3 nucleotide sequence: TGTGCCAGCAGCTTGGCCGGAGGGGTTGCGAACACCGGGGAGCTGTTTTTT.

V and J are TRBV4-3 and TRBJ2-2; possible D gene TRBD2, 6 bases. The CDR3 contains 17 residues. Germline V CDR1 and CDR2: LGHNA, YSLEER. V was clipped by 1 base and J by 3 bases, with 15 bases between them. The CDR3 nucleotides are TGCGCCAGCAGCCAAGGGAGGGGCGTGGGGGACACCGGGGAGCTGTTTTTT. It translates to CASSQGRGVGDTGELFF.

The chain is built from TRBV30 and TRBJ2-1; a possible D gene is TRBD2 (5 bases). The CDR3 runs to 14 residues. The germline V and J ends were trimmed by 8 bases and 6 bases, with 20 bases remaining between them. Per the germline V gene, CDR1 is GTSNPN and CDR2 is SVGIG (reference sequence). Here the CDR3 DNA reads TGTGCCACCACCCCACCGGACTTGCCCAATGAGCAGTTCTTC. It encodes CATTPPDLPNEQFF.

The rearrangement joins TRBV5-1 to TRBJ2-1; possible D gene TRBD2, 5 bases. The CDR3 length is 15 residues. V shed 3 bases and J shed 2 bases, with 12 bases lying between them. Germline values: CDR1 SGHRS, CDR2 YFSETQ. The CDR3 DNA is TGCGCCAGCAGCTCCCTCAGCGGAACCTACAATGAGCAGTTCTTC. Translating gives CASSSLSGTYNEQFF. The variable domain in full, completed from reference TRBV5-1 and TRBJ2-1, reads KAGVTQTPRYLIKTRGQQVTLSCSPISGHRSVSWYQQTPGQGLQFLFEYFSETQRNKGNFPGRFSGRQFSNSRSEMNVSTLELGDSALYLCASSSLSGTYNEQFFGPGTRLTVL.

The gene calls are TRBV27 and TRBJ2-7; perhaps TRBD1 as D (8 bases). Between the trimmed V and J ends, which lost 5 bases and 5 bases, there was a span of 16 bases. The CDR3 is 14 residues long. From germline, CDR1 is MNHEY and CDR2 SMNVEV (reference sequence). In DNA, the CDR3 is TGTGCCAGCAGTACCTGGACAGGGAGGGACGAGCAGTACTTC. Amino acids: CASSTWTGRDEQYF.

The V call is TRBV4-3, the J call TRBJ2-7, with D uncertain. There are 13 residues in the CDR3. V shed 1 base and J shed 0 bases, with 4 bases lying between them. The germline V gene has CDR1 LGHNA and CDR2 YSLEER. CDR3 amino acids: CASSQGGSYEQYF. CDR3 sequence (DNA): TGCGCCAGCAGCCAAGGCGGCTCCTACGAGCAGTACTTC.

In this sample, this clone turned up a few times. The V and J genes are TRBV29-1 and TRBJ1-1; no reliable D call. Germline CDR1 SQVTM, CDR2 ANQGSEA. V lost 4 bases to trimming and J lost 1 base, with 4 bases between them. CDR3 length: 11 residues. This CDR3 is CSVGRNTEAFF. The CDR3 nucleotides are TGCAGCGTTGGGAGGAACACTGAAGCTTTCTTT. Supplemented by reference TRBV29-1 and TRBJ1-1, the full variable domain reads SAVISQKPSRDICQRGTSLTIQCQVDSQVTMMFWYRQQPGQSLTLIATANQGSEATYESGFVIDKFPISRPNLTFSTLTVSNMSPEDSSIYLCSVGRNTEAFFGQGTRLTVV.